These 9 T cell receptor beta chains were sequenced from one sample in a study of T cells in Graves' hyperthyroidism and ophthalmopathy. The source material, RNA transcripts, was used to amplify TCR beta CDR3 regions. In the first-round RT-PCR of the TCR CDR3, the HTBI primer set was used. TCRdb fed the multiplex PCR reads into MiXCR, producing one record per CDR3 protein. The table includes a few hundred thousand distinct CDR3 sequences, around a sixth detected once. Sequencing was carried out using blood. These receptors came from a woman in her forties or fifties with Graves' hyperthyroidism.

This clonotype was counted at least ten times. CDR3: CASSSTGGGLPDTQYF. CDR3 in DNA: TGTGCCAGCAGCTCGACAGGGGGAGGTTTGCCAGATACGCAGTATTTT. V and J are TRBV5-8 and TRBJ2-3; 9 bases align to TRBD1. The CDR3 length is 16 residues. Germline V gene lookup returns CDR1 SGHTS and CDR2 YDEGEE. After removal of 3 bases from V and 4 bases from J, the junction contained 9 bases not matched to a gene.

In nucleotides, the CDR3 is TGTGCCAGCAGTCTCACAGGGGTCGCTTCACCCCTCCACTTT. Its translation: CASSLTGVASPLHF. The chain joins TRBV27 to TRBJ1-6; 7 bases agree with TRBD1. Trimming at V came to 5 bases and at J to 9 bases, leaving 7 bases not matched to a gene. Germline CDR1 and CDR2: MNHEY and SMNVEV (reference sequence). The length of the CDR3 is 14 residues.

This clonotype has a count of ten or more. J is TRBJ2-1 and V is TRBV6-1; TRBD2 agrees at 10 bases. Trimming at V came to 5 bases and at J to 4 bases, leaving 11 bases not matched to a gene. The CDR3 loop spans 17 amino acids. CDR1 MNHNS and CDR2 SASEGT come from the germline V gene. In DNA, the CDR3 is TGTGCCAGCAGTTATTTGTCTAGCGGGGGATCTTACAATGAGCAGTTCTTC. It specifies CASSYLSSGGSYNEQFF.

This clonotype has more than one count but fewer than ten. The chain carries TRBV2 and TRBJ1-2, with D possibly matching TRBD1 (6 bases). Deletions cut 6 bases from V and 1 base from J, with 18 bases between. The CDR3 has 16 residues. Germline loops: CDR1 SNHLY, CDR2 FYNNEI. The CDR3 loop is CASRVGQIPFNYGYTF. CDR3 coding DNA: TGTGCCAGCAGAGTCGGACAGATCCCCTTTAACTATGGCTACACCTTC.

In its sample, this clonotype was seen a few times. The genes are TRBV2 and TRBJ1-5, with 7 bases fitting TRBD1. V lost 6 bases to trimming and J lost 0 bases; unmatched junction nucleotides: 5. CDR1 is SNHLY, CDR2 FYNNEI, per germline. This CDR3 is 15 amino acids long. This CDR3 is CASRLGQYSNQPQHF. The CDR3 DNA is TGTGCCAGCAGGCTGGGACAGTATAGCAATCAGCCCCAGCATTTT.

This clonotype was recorded at least ten times. V and J are TRBV27 and TRBJ2-7, with 9 bases lining up with TRBD2. This CDR3 comprises 15 residues. Trimming removed 1 base from V and 0 bases from J; junction bases left unmatched: 1. CDR1 is MNHEY and CDR2 is SMNVEV in the germline V gene (reference sequence). CDR3 loop: CASSLYSGSSYEQYF. The DNA of the CDR3 is TGTGCCAGCAGTTTATATAGCGGGAGCTCCTACGAGCAGTACTTC.

The V call is TRBV6-1, the J call TRBJ1-4; D unresolved. With 7 bases removed from V and 7 bases from J, the gap between germline ends came to 22 bases. CDR3 length equals 16 residues. Germline-derived CDR1 and CDR2 are MNHNS and SASEGT. The CDR3 sequence is CASIQTWTFSIEKLFF. The CDR3 DNA reads TGTGCCAGCATACAGACTTGGACGTTCTCGATTGAAAAACTGTTTTTT.

V is TRBV18 and J is TRBJ2-6; no reliable D call. V lost 1 base and J 1 base, leaving 8 bases between the germline ends. The germline V gene encodes CDR1 KGHSH and CDR2 LQKENI. The CDR3 is made up of 16 amino acids. The CDR3 DNA is TGTGCCAGCTCACCACGGGCATTTTCTGGGGCCAACGTCCTGACTTTC. This translates into CASSPRAFSGANVLTF.

This clonotype was seen ten or more times. The chain joins TRBV30 to TRBJ2-2; 8 bases fit TRBD2. The CDR3 runs to 15 residues. V lost 3 bases, J lost 5 bases, and 8 bases stayed unmatched. Germline loops: CDR1 GTSNPN, CDR2 SVGIG (reference sequence). The CDR3 nucleotides read TGTGCCTGGAGCGTAATCGGGGGGGAAACCGGGGAGCTGTTTTTT. Translating it yields CAWSVIGGETGELFF.